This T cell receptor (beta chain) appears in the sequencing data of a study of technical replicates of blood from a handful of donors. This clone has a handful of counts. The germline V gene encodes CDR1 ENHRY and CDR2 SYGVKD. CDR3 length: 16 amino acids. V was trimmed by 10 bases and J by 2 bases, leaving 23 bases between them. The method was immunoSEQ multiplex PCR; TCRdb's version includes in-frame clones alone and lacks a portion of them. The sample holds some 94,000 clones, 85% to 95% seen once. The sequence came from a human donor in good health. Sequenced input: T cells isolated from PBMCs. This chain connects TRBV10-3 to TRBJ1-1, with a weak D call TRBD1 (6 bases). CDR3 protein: CATLSSGTTLNTEAFF. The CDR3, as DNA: TGTGCCACTCTTAGCTCCGGGACAACCCTTAACACTGAAGCTTTCTTT.